This entry is about one T cell receptor beta chain. The antigen is undetermined. The sample is drawn from a study of response to subunit inactivated influenza vaccine. Study-wide results and caveats: The authors proposed limited new T cell recruitment per seasonal influenza vaccination.

TCRdb independently ran MiXCR on the RT-PCR reads; one entry per CDR3 protein. This sample has hundreds of thousands of distinct CDR3 sequences, with roughly 9.7% found just once. The CDR3 has 14 amino acids. Trimming shortened V by 6 bases and J by 3 bases, and 14 bases separated the two germline ends. The sequence came from a man over 45 who received an inactivated influenza vaccine. The input for sequencing was PBMCs from blood, taken 45 days after vaccination. V and J are TRBV12-3 or TRBV12-4 and TRBJ1-1; D gene uncertain. The CDR3 loop reads CASSPILEDTEAFF. The CDR3 DNA reads as TGTGCCAGCAGCCCTATCTTGGAGGACACTGAAGCTTTCTTT.